This record covers a single T cell receptor beta chain. In germline, CDR1 is SGHVS, CDR2 FQNEAQ. The CDR3 totals 14 residues. V lost 8 bases, J lost 0 bases, and 8 bases lay in between. Some clones are missing from TCRdb's copy, which holds only in-frame ones; the method was immunoSEQ multiplex PCR. The sample consists of under 400,000 clones, roughly 86% of them appearing once. The data were taken from a study of blood T cell repertoires in COVID-19. Study-level background: Italy, Spain and the United States were the sources of the convalescent and acute COVID-19 samples.

The J gene is TRBJ1-6, the V gene TRBV7-8; D ambiguous. This TCR was sampled from a man aged 40-49 years in a cohort exposed to, infected with or recovered from COVID-19 (not recorded which). What was sequenced was PBMCs or T cells enriched from blood (not recorded which). CDR3 amino acids: CASSTSSYNSPLHF. In nucleotides, the CDR3 is TGTGCCAGCTCTACGAGCTCCTATAATTCACCCCTCCACTTT.